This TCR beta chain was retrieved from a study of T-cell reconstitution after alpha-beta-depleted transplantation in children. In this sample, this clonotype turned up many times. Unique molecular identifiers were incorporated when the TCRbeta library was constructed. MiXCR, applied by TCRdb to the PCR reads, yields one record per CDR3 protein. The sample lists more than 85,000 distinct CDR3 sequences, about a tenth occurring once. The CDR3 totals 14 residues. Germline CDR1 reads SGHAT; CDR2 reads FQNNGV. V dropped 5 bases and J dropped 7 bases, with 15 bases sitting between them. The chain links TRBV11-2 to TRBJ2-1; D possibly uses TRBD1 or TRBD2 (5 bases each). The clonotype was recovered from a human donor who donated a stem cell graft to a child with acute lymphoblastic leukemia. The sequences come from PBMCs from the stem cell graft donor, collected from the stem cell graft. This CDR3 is CASSPFEGRNEQFF. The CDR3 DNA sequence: TGTGCCAGCAGCCCATTCGAGGGGCGGAATGAGCAGTTCTTC.